The rows below give T cell receptor beta chains drawn from one sample of a study of blood T cell repertoires in COVID-19. The table came from immunoSEQ multiplex PCR; TCRdb's copy has only in-frame clones and leaves some out. The sample has about 240,000 clones, approximately 85% seen once. Sequences were obtained from peripheral blood. All receptors derive from a woman of 80 years or more with COVID-19, enrolled during active disease. CDR3s include the opening cysteine and the closing phenylalanine or tryptophan. The D gene is left open where the match is weak. Expanded clones are given a class, and other clones once, few, many or no size at all.

TRBV11-2	NA	TRBJ1-2	TRBD1	CASSTWTGDKHYTF	TGTGCCAGCAGCACCTGGACAGGAGATAAACACTACACCTTC
TRBV13	NA	TRBJ2-3	NA	CASKIWADYTDTQYF	TGTGCCAGCAAGATCTGGGCGGACTACACAGATACGCAGTATTTT
TRBV2	NA	TRBJ2-7	NA	CASAGSLYEQYF	TGTGCCAGCGCAGGGTCATTGTACGAGCAGTACTTC
TRBV28	NA	TRBJ1-2	NA	CAVEGRNYGYTF	TGTGCCGTCGAGGGGAGGAACTATGGCTACACCTTC
TRBV7-6	NA	TRBJ2-3	NA	CASSPGSGDPTDTQYF	TGTGCCAGCAGCCCCGGATCAGGGGACCCCACAGATACGCAGTATTTT
TRBV6-6	NA	TRBJ1-5	NA	CASSYGGRVGDQPQHF	TGTGCCAGCAGTTACGGGGGCAGGGTGGGTGATCAGCCCCAGCATTTT
TRBV6-5	NA	TRBJ2-4	TRBD2	CASSLGGLGKNIQYF	TGTGCCAGCAGCCTCGGGGGGTTGGGCAAAAACATTCAGTACTTC
TRBV7-8	NA	TRBJ2-3	TRBD2	CASSRGLAGVTDTQYF	TGTGCCAGCAGCCGGGGCTTAGCGGGGGTCACAGATACGCAGTATTTT
TRBV6-6	once	TRBJ1-5	NA	CASSYRQDYQPQHF	TGTGCCAGCAGCTACCGGCAGGATTATCAGCCCCAGCATTTT
TRBV30	NA	TRBJ1-1	NA	CAWSERYMDTEAFF	TGTGCCTGGAGTGAGCGGTACATGGACACTGAAGCTTTCTTT
TRBV7-2	NA	TRBJ2-7	NA	CASSFNSDSYEQYF	TGTGCCAGCAGCTTCAATAGCGACTCCTACGAGCAGTACTTC
TRBV28	NA	TRBJ1-6	NA	CASSLGRANSPLHF	TGTGCCAGCAGTTTAGGCAGGGCTAATTCACCCCTCCACTTT
TRBV5-1	NA	TRBJ2-7	NA	CASSNYITYEQYF	TGCGCCAGCAGTAATTACATCACCTACGAGCAGTACTTC
TRBV3-1/TRBV3-2	few	TRBJ1-3	TRBD1	CASSPFPGQSGNTIYF	TGTGCCAGCAGCCCATTCCCGGGACAGTCTGGAAACACCATATATTTT
TRBV5-1	NA	TRBJ2-7	TRBD2	CASSSITSGASEQYF	TGCGCCAGCAGTTCTATTACTAGCGGGGCCTCGGAGCAGTACTTC
TRBV7-6	once	TRBJ2-5	TRBD2	CASRPAGVETQYF	TGTGCCAGCAGACCAGCGGGAGTTGAGACCCAGTACTTC
TRBV6-5	NA	TRBJ1-1	NA	CASRNRGRPNTEAFF	TGTGCCAGCAGAAACCGGGGTCGGCCGAACACTGAAGCTTTCTTT
TRBV10-3	NA	TRBJ1-1	NA	CAITTLASGGEAFF	TGTGCCATCACTACTCTGGCGTCGGGGGGTGAAGCTTTCTTT
TRBV19	NA	TRBJ1-2	TRBD1	CASSISAGGSYGYTF	TGTGCCAGTAGTATCTCGGCAGGGGGCTCCTATGGCTACACCTTC
TRBV19	NA	TRBJ2-1	NA	CASSIEGYYNEQFF	TGTGCCAGTAGTATTGAGGGCTACTACAATGAGCAGTTCTTC
TRBV27	NA	TRBJ1-1	TRBD1	CASSSWGTGRTEAFF	TGTGCCAGCAGCTCGTGGGGGACAGGGCGTACTGAAGCTTTCTTT
TRBV5-1	NA	TRBJ2-2	TRBD2	CASSLALAGTGELFF	TGCGCCAGCAGCTTGGCCCTAGCGGGGACCGGGGAGCTGTTTTTT
TRBV27	NA	TRBJ1-1	TRBD1	CASSLGARQGNTEAFF	TGTGCCAGCAGTTTAGGGGCGAGACAGGGAAACACTGAAGCTTTCTTT
TRBV19	NA	TRBJ2-1	NA	CASSIVTGRNEQFF	TGTGCCAGTAGTATAGTTACGGGGAGGAATGAGCAGTTCTTC
TRBV29-1	NA	TRBJ1-1	NA	CSVEDQQLGTEAFF	TGCAGCGTTGAAGATCAACAGCTTGGGACTGAAGCTTTCTTT
TRBV19	NA	TRBJ2-1	TRBD1	CASSGTGNYNEQFF	TGTGCCAGCTCCGGGACAGGGAATTACAATGAGCAGTTCTTC
TRBV18	NA	TRBJ2-5	TRBD2	CASSPGLAEETQYF	TGTGCCAGCTCACCGGGACTAGCGGAAGAGACCCAGTACTTC